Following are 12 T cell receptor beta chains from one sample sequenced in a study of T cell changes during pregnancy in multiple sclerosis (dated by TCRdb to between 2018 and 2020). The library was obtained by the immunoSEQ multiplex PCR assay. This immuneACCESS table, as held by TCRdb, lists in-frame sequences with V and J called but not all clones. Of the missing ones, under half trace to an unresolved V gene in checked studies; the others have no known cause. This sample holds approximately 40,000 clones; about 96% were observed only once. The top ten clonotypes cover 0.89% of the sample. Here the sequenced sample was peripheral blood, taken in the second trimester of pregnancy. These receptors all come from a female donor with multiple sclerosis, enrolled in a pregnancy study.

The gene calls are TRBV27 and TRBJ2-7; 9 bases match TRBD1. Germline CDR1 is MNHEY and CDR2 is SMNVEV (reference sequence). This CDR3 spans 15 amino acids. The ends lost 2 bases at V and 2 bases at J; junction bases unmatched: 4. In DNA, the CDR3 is TGTGCCAGCAGTTTAACGGGGACAGGGACCTACGAGCAGTACTTC. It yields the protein CASSLTGTGTYEQYF.

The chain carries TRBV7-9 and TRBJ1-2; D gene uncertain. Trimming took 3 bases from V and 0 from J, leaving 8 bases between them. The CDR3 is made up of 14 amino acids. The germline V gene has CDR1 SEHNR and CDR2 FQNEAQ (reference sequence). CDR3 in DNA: TGTGCCAGCAGCTTCTCTCGGGCTAACTATGGCTACACCTTC. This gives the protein CASSFSRANYGYTF.

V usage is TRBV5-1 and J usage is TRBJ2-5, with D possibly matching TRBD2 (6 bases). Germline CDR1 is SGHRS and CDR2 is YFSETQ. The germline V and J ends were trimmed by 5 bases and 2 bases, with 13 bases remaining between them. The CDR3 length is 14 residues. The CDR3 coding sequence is TGCGCCAGCAGGTTGTCCGGGACTCAAGAGACCCAGTACTTC. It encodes CASRLSGTQETQYF.

CDR3 DNA sequence: TGTGCCAGCAGGCGCAGGGAGGCGACTGAAGCTTTCTTT. Its translation: CASRRREATEAFF. The chain employs TRBV6-1 and TRBJ1-1, with a tentative D call TRBD1 (5 bases). Germline V gives CDR1 MNHNS, CDR2 SASEGT. The CDR3 extends over 13 amino acids. V lost 6 bases to trimming and J lost 5 bases, with 13 bases between them.

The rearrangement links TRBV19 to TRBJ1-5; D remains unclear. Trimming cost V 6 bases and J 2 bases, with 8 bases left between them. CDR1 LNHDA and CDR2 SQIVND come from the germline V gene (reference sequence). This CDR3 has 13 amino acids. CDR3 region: CASSPRGNQPQHF. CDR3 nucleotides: TGTGCCAGTAGCCCGCGGGGCAATCAGCCCCAGCATTTT.

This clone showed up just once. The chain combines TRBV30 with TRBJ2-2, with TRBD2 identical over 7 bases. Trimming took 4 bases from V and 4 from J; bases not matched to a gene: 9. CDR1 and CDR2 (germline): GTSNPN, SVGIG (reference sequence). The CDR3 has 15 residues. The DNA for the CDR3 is TGTGCCTGGAACTTTCGCGGGAGCATCACCGGGGAGCTGTTTTTT. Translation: CAWNFRGSITGELFF.

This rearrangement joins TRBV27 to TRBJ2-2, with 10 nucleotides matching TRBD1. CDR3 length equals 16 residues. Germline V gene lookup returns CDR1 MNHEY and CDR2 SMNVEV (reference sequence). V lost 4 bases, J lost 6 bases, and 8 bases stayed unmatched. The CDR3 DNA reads TGTGCCAGCAGTTCGAGACAGGGGGCTCGGGCCGGGGAGCTGTTTTTT. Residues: CASSSRQGARAGELFF.

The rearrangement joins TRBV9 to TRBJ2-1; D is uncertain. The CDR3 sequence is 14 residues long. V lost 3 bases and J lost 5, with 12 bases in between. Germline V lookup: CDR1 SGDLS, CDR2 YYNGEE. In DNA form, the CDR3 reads TGTGCCAGCAGCGCCCCCCTAGGAGACAATGAGCAGTTCTTC. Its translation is CASSAPLGDNEQFF.

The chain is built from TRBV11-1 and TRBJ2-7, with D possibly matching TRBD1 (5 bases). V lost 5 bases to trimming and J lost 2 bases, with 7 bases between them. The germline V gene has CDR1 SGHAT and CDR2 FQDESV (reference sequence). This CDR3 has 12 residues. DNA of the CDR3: TGTGCCAGCAGCCCGGACACCTACGAGCAGTACTTC. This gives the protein CASSPDTYEQYF.

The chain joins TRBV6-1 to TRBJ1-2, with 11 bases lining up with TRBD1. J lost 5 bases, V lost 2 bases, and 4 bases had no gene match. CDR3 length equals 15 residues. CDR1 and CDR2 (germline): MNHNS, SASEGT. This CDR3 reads CASSERTGGIYGYTF. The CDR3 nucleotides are TGTGCCAGCAGTGAACGGACAGGGGGCATATATGGCTACACCTTC.

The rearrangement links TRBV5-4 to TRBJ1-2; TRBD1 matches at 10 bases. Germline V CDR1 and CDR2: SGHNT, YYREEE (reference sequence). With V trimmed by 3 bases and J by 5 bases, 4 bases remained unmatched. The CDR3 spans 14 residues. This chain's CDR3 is CASSSGQGRYGYTF. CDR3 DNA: TGTGCCAGCAGCTCGGGACAGGGGAGATATGGCTACACCTTC.

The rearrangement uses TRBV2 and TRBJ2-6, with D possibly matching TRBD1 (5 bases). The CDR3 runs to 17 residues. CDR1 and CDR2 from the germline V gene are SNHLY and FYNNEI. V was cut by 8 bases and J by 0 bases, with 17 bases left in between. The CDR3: CASQLTAGPSGANVLTF. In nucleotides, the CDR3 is TGTGCCAGCCAACTAACGGCAGGGCCCTCTGGGGCCAACGTCCTGACTTTC. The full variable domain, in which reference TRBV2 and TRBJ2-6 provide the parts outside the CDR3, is EPEVTQTPSHQVTQMGQEVILRCVPISNHLYFYWYRQILGQKVEFLVSFYNNEISEKSEIFDDQFSVERPDGSNFTLKIRSTKLEDSAMYFCASQLTAGPSGANVLTFGAGSRLTVL.